The rows below give T cell receptor beta chains drawn from one sample of a study of T cell repertoires in cytomegalovirus infection. Their cognate antigens are unknown. TCRdb ran MiXCR on the reads and lists one entry per CDR3 protein. The sample records fewer than 1,000,000 distinct CDR3 sequences, around 30% being singletons. The sample was cultured CD8+ T cells from PBMCs, taken from culture after CMV antigen stimulation. Every receptor here comes from a human donor in good health (CMV status not recorded). Some clones in this sample may be carry-over from other donors' samples. Each CDR3 is given with its conserved first and last residue. The D gene is left open where the match is weak. Clone size, where shown, is once, few, many, or a class for clones that have expanded.

TRBV7-6	TRBD1	few	TRBJ2-2	TGTGCCAGCAGCCTACTCCGGGACAGAACCTTCCTACCGAACACCGGGGAGCTGTTTTTT	CASSLLRDRTFLPNTGELFF
TRBV27	.	.	TRBJ1-2	TGTGCCAGCAGTTTAGGCAGGGATAACTATGGCTACACCTTC	CASSLGRDNYGYTF
TRBV6-5	.	few	TRBJ1-2	TGTGCCAGCAGTTACTCACCAGGAGAGGAAGGCTACACCTTC	CASSYSPGEEGYTF
TRBV6-2/TRBV6-3	.	.	TRBJ1-5	TGTGCCAGCGGATATGGGGGGCAGCCCCAGCATTTT	CASGYGGQPQHF
TRBV6-5	.	.	TRBJ2-2	TGTGCCAGCAGTTACTCCGCCAGTACTGACGGGGAGCTGTTTTTT	CASSYSASTDGELFF
TRBV24-1	.	.	TRBJ2-1	TGTGCCACCGGAGGGGGGCACTCCTATGAGCAGTTCTTC	CATGGGHSYEQFF
TRBV10-2	.	.	TRBJ1-1	TGCGCCAGCAGTGAGTCGGCAGGAGCTAACACTGAAGCTTTCTTT	CASSESAGANTEAFF
TRBV28	.	.	TRBJ2-2	TGTGCCAGCAGTGATTCGAGCGGCGCCGGGGAGCTGTTTTTT	CASSDSSGAGELFF
TRBV19	TRBD1	.	TRBJ1-1	TGTGCCAGTAGTATTAATCGAAGATCACAGGGGAAAGGTACTGAAGCTTTCTTT	CASSINRRSQGKGTEAFF
TRBV10-3	.	few	TRBJ1-1	TGTGCCATCAGTGAGTCTGCCGCGAACACTGAAGCTTTCTTT	CAISESAANTEAFF
TRBV4-1	.	.	TRBJ1-2	TGCGCCAGCAGCCAAAGCGGCAGCTCAGCTAACTATGGCTACACCTTC	CASSQSGSSANYGYTF
TRBV11-2	TRBD1	few	TRBJ1-1	TGTGCCAGCAGCGGGACCGGGACAGTCATGAACACTGAAGCTTTCTTT	CASSGTGTVMNTEAFF
TRBV6-4	.	few	TRBJ1-2	TGTGCCAGCAGCCCCCGCGGAGGGGGATTGGGAGGCTACACCTTC	CASSPRGGGLGGYTF
TRBV20-1	TRBD2	once	TRBJ2-1	TGCAGTGCTCTGACTAGCGGGGGGGTCCATGAGCAGTTCTTC	CSALTSGGVHEQFF
TRBV6-1	.	.	TRBJ2-1	TGTGCCAGCACCCCCCGGAGGTGGGACAATGAGCAGTTCTTC	CASTPRRWDNEQFF
TRBV7-9	.	few	TRBJ1-2	TGTGCCAGCAGCACGACAGGATACAGACTTAGTGGCTACACCTTC	CASSTTGYRLSGYTF
TRBV5-6	.	.	TRBJ2-1	TGTACCAGCAGCCACGAAACGAACAATGAGCAGTTCTTC	CTSSHETNNEQFF
TRBV7-6	TRBD1	.	TRBJ1-1	TGTGCCAGCAGCCCCCCGGACAGGGGTGTGAACACTGAAGCTTTCTTT	CASSPPDRGVNTEAFF
TRBV6-8	.	.	TRBJ1-4	TGTGTCAGCAGTTACTCCCTAGCAGGGGTTGGTGAAAAACTGTTTTTT	CVSSYSLAGVGEKLFF
TRBV19	.	.	TRBJ1-5	TGTGCCAGTAGTATAGGGGTCGATAGCAATCAGCCCCAGCATTTT	CASSIGVDSNQPQHF
TRBV6-5	.	.	TRBJ1-1	TGTGCCAGCAGTTACCCGGGGTCGGGAAACACTGAAGCTTTCTTT	CASSYPGSGNTEAFF
TRBV7-9	.	.	TRBJ1-1	TGTACCAGCAGCTTTTCCCGAATACAGTACCAGCATGATGAAGCTTTCTTT	CTSSFSRIQYQHDEAFF
TRBV4-3	.	.	TRBJ2-3	TGCGCCAGCAGCCAAGATCACGTCTTTAGCACAGATACGCAGTATTTT	CASSQDHVFSTDTQYF
TRBV12-3/TRBV12-4	.	few	TRBJ2-7	TGTGCCAGCAGTTTTCGGGGAATTTACGAGCAGTACTTC	CASSFRGIYEQYF
TRBV5-6	TRBD2	.	TRBJ2-1	TGTGCCAGCAGCTTGACTAGCGGGCCTCTGGATGAGCAGTTCTTC	CASSLTSGPLDEQFF